This note documents a single TCR beta chain sequence. Its specificity is not known. This specimen belongs to a study of T cell repertoires in cytomegalovirus infection. Germline V lookup: CDR1 MNHEY, CDR2 SMNVEV (reference sequence). This CDR3 is 16 amino acids long. Trimming removed 2 bases from V and 4 bases from J, with 15 bases in between. Via MiXCR, TCRdb re-called the reads, giving one row per CDR3 protein. The data show about 500,000 distinct CDR3 sequences, 30% to 40% seen once. This sample comprised cultured PBMCs, obtained from culture after CMV antigen stimulation. The TCR originated in a human donor in good health (CMV status not recorded). Some clones in this sample may be carry-over from other donors' samples. This chain joins TRBV27 and TRBJ1-5; D is uncertain. DNA of the CDR3: TGTGCCAGCAGTTTAGGTCCCACACTCCCAAATCAGCCCCAGCATTTT. Protein sequence: CASSLGPTLPNQPQHF.